The 12 T cell receptor beta chains below were found in one sample sequenced in a study of CD8+CD57+ T cells in acquired aplastic anemia. Genomic DNA constituted the template upon which TCR beta VDJ and CDR3 profiling was performed. In TCRdb, the reads were re-called with MiXCR into one record per CDR3 protein. The sample carries 310,000 or so distinct CDR3 sequences, about three fifths recorded once. Patients included in sequencing had previously demonstrated CD8+CD57+ cell expansion by flow cytometry. The sample was sorted CD4+, CD8+, or CD8+CD57+ T cells (not recorded which) from PBMCs. The receptor source for this set is a human donor with aplastic anemia.

This clonotype was detected many times. The chain carries TRBV14 and TRBJ2-7; D remains ambiguous. The germline gives CDR1 SGHDN, CDR2 FVKESK. V was clipped by 10 bases and J by 7 bases, with 20 bases between them. The CDR3 has 13 residues. In DNA, the CDR3 is TGTGCCACAGCTCGGGCCCTGACTGGGGAGCAGTACTTC. This gives the protein CATARALTGEQYF.

This clonotype was counted ten times or more. This chain connects TRBV5-1 to TRBJ1-1; D possibly corresponds to TRBD1 (6 bases). The CDR3 contains 14 residues. Germline CDR1 and CDR2: SGHRS and YFSETQ. Trimming left V 5 bases short and J 0 bases short, with 11 bases between. CDR3 residues: CASRQGMMNTEAFF. In DNA form, the CDR3 reads TGCGCCAGCAGACAGGGTATGATGAACACTGAAGCTTTCTTT.

The genes are TRBV9 and TRBJ1-2; weak D call: TRBD1 (5 bases). The CDR3 spans 14 residues. V lost 6 bases and J 0 bases, leaving 12 bases between the germline ends. The germline V gene has CDR1 SGDLS and CDR2 YYNGEE. The CDR3 loop reads CASTAGGTNYGYTF. The DNA for the CDR3 is TGTGCCAGCACCGCTGGGGGGACTAACTATGGCTACACCTTC.

Concerning this clonotype itself: This could be a read error, since a much larger clone is one nucleotide away. The V and J genes are TRBV6-5 and TRBJ2-2; D tentatively fits TRBD1 or TRBD2 (5 bases each). The CDR3 extends over 15 amino acids. Germline CDR1 reads MNHEY; CDR2 reads SVGAGI. This CDR3 reads CASRPGTANTEELFF. The CDR3, as DNA: TGTGCCAGCAGACCCGGGACGGCGAACACCGAGGAGCTGTTTTTT.

This clonotype appeared many times. The chain joins TRBV12-5 to TRBJ1-1, with D perhaps matching TRBD1 (5 bases). The CDR3 contains 18 residues. The germline CDR1 and CDR2 sequences are LGHNT and FRNRAP. V was clipped by 0 bases and J by 3 bases, with 20 bases between them. The CDR3 loop reads CASGLVHRIGWTHTEAFF. The CDR3 nucleotides read TGTGCTAGTGGTTTGGTACATAGGATTGGCTGGACACACACTGAAGCTTTCTTT.

The chain uses TRBV25-1 and TRBJ2-3; no clear D. Trimming stripped 2 bases from V and 4 bases from J, with 10 bases between. The CDR3 sequence is 14 residues long. Per germline, CDR1 MGHDK and CDR2 SYGVNS. CDR3 DNA: TGTGCCAGCAGTGAAGAAGAGTATTCAGATACGCAGTATTTT. It translates to CASSEEEYSDTQYF.

This chain links TRBV7-3 with TRBJ1-6; 10 bases line up with TRBD1. Germline CDR1 is SGHTA and CDR2 is FQGTGA. Unmatched junction bases numbered 7, after V lost 5 bases and J lost 9 bases. The CDR3 spans 15 residues. DNA for the CDR3: TGTGCCAGCAGCGCCTCGGGACAGGGGACTTCACCCCTCCACTTT. Translating it yields CASSASGQGTSPLHF.

The gene calls are TRBV24-1 and TRBJ2-2; no clear D gene. Germline V gene data show CDR1 as KGHDR and CDR2 as SFDVKD. The CDR3 runs 15 residues. V lost 5 bases and J 3 bases, leaving 12 bases between the germline ends. The CDR3 protein is CATSGLERDTGELFF. The CDR3, as DNA: TGTGCCACCAGTGGCCTTGAAAGAGACACCGGGGAGCTGTTTTTT.

The chain has TRBV5-1 and TRBJ2-3, with D unresolved. The CDR3 has 14 residues. Deletions cut 0 bases from V and 6 bases from J, with 11 bases between. The V gene's germline CDR1 is SGHRS and CDR2 YFSETQ. The CDR3 loop reads CASSLASMADTQYF. For the CDR3, the DNA is TGCGCCAGCAGCTTGGCCAGTATGGCGGATACGCAGTATTTT.

In its sample, this clonotype was seen a few times. The J gene is TRBJ2-1, the V gene TRBV18, with unresolved D. Between the trimmed V and J ends, which lost 4 bases and 0 bases, there was a span of 10 bases. Per germline, CDR1 KGHSH and CDR2 LQKENI. This CDR3 comprises 15 residues. This CDR3 reads CASSQALSSYNEQFF. In DNA, the CDR3 is TGTGCCAGCTCACAAGCCCTGAGCTCCTACAATGAGCAGTTCTTC. Looking up the rest from reference TRBV18 and TRBJ2-1 gives the full variable domain: NAGVMQNPRHLVRRRGQEARLRCSPMKGHSHVYWYRQLPEEGLKFMVYLQKENIIDESGMPKERFSAEFPKEGPSILRIQQVVRGDSAAYFCASSQALSSYNEQFFGPGTRLTVL.

This chain uses TRBV7-3 with TRBJ2-3; D is unresolved. There are 16 residues in the CDR3. V dropped 2 bases and J dropped 0 bases, with 12 bases sitting between them. Per germline, CDR1 SGHTA and CDR2 FQGTGA. The CDR3: CASSLASAGSTDTQYF. For the CDR3, the DNA is TGTGCCAGCAGCTTAGCCAGTGCTGGGAGCACAGATACGCAGTATTTT.

The chain combines TRBV20-1 with TRBJ1-6, with TRBD1 as a possible D gene (5 bases). Trimming took 1 base from V and 10 from J, leaving 17 bases between them. Looked up from germline, CDR1 is DFQATT and CDR2 is SNEGSKA (reference sequence). CDR3 size: 15 residues. CDR3 coding DNA: TGCAGTGCTAGAGCCGGGGACCTTCGCGGATCACCCCTCCACTTT. Protein product: CSARAGDLRGSPLHF.